This T cell receptor (beta chain) was sequenced in a study of cytomegalovirus exposure and HLA in healthy donors. Study in general: There were some 120 million unique TCR beta sequences, drawn from approximately 180 million T cells, in an earlier analysis.

Study-wide results and caveats: A list of around 150 TCR beta chains associated with cytomegalovirus was given. Links to common viral pathogens appeared, in a later analysis, for several of the most significant clusters. Reportedly, HLA-A and HLA-B alleles of most subjects were accurately predicted from TCR beta.

The study ran its PCR with 60 Vbeta and 13 Jbeta primers. The repertoire was sequenced with immunoSEQ multiplex PCR; TCRdb's copy has only in-frame clones and lacks some. This sample's table reports approximately 210,000 clones. Notes on this clone: What it binds is not known.

This CDR3 has 15 residues. In germline, CDR1 is KGHSH, CDR2 LQKENI. Trimming at V came to 5 bases and at J to 0 bases, leaving 3 bases not matched to a gene. Material: PBMCs. This clonotype was sampled from a woman aged 25 to 39 in good health and CMV-seropositive. The J gene is TRBJ1-3, the V gene TRBV18; 8 bases are shared with TRBD1. DNA for the CDR3: TGTGCCAGCTCATCCGGACAGGGCTCTGGAAACACCATATATTTT. It is translated as CASSSGQGSGNTIYF.